These 11 T cell receptor beta chains originate from one sample sequenced in a study of OX40 agonist ivuxolimab in advanced cancers. Sequencing was performed with immunoSEQ multiplex PCR; in TCRdb, only in-frame clones are kept and a portion is missing. This sample has about 58,000 clones, with roughly 77% found just once. The sequenced sample was CD4+ or CD8+ T cells sorted from blood, obtained in a trial of the OX40 agonist ivuxolimab. All receptors derive from an adult with an advanced solid tumor such as melanoma, head and neck, liver or kidney cancer.

The V gene is TRBV4-1, the J gene TRBJ1-6, with unresolved D. Between the trimmed V and J ends, which lost 0 bases and 7 bases, there was a span of 13 bases. This CDR3 contains 16 residues. Per germline, CDR1 MGHRA and CDR2 YSYEKL. The CDR3 DNA reads TGCGCCAGCAGCCAAGACTGGGCTTTAGGGAATTCACCCCTCCACTTT. Residues: CASSQDWALGNSPLHF.

The V call is TRBV18, the J call TRBJ1-5; TRBD1 is a possible D gene (5 bases). The CDR3 is 18 amino acids. Germline assignment: CDR1 KGHSH and CDR2 LQKENI. Trimming removed 4 bases at V and 5 bases at J, with 24 bases between. The CDR3 sequence: CASSLRATGTAGDQPQHF. As DNA, the CDR3 is TGTGCCAGCTCACTACGAGCAACCGGGACGGCTGGCGATCAGCCCCAGCATTTT.

This rearrangement joins TRBV10-3 to TRBJ1-1; 7 bases fit TRBD1. Trimming at V came to 4 bases and at J to 1 base, leaving 9 bases not matched to a gene. The CDR3 has 16 residues. Germline V gene sequence: CDR1 ENHRY, CDR2 SYGVKD. The CDR3 nucleotides read TGTGCCATCAGTGGCAATCCCGGGACAGCGAACACTGAAGCTTTCTTT. As protein: CAISGNPGTANTEAFF.

CDR3 sequence (DNA): TGTGCCACCAGCAGAGGGGGACAGGGGGGTGCTAATTCACCCCTCCACTTT. Its translation: CATSRGGQGGANSPLHF. The chain carries TRBV15 and TRBJ1-6; TRBD1 agrees at 11 bases. After removal of 1 base from V and 6 bases from J, the junction contained 5 bases not matched to a gene. Per germline, CDR1 LNHNV and CDR2 YYDKDF (reference sequence). CDR3 length: 17 residues.

The genes are TRBV6-1 and TRBJ1-6; D is unclear. This CDR3 has 13 amino acids. V was pared by 8 bases and J by 8 bases, with 13 bases between. Germline loops: CDR1 MNHNS, CDR2 SASEGT. CDR3 protein: CASESGGYSPLHF. The CDR3 DNA follows: TGTGCCAGCGAGTCGGGTGGCTATTCACCCCTCCACTTT.

J is TRBJ1-1 and V is TRBV7-9; D is undetermined. The CDR3 consists of 15 residues. The V gene's germline CDR1 is SEHNR and CDR2 FQNEAQ (reference sequence). V was shortened by 5 bases and J by 1 base, with 14 bases between the two germline ends. As DNA, the CDR3 is TGTGCCAGCAGCCCTCAACCTGGGGAGAACACTGAAGCTTTCTTT. It is translated as CASSPQPGENTEAFF.

The rearrangement uses TRBV14 and TRBJ2-2; 7 bases align to TRBD1. Germline V gene sequence: CDR1 SGHDN, CDR2 FVKESK. CDR3 size: 17 residues. Trimming cost V 4 bases and J 0 bases; bases outside gene matches: 8. For the CDR3, the DNA is TGTGCCAGCAGCCTCCGACAGGGATTAGCGAACACCGGGGAGCTGTTTTTT. It specifies CASSLRQGLANTGELFF. Drawing the rest from reference TRBV14 and TRBJ2-2, the complete variable domain is EAGVTQFPSHSVIEKGQTVTLRCDPISGHDNLYWYRRVMGKEIKFLLHFVKESKQDESGMPNNRFLAERTGGTYSTLKVQPAELEDSGVYFCASSLRQGLANTGELFFGEGSRLTVL.

The chain employs TRBV7-6 and TRBJ2-2; D may correspond to TRBD1 or TRBD2 (5 bases each). CDR1 and CDR2 (germline): SGHVS, FNYEAQ. The V and J ends lost 1 base and 0 bases respectively, with 9 bases between them. The CDR3 sequence is 16 residues long. CDR3 sequence: CASSLVRGANTGELFF. In DNA, the CDR3 is TGTGCCAGCAGCTTAGTTCGGGGCGCGAACACCGGGGAGCTGTTTTTT.

Turning to this clone: Other DNA sequences in the sample encode the same CDR3. The chain couples TRBV6-1 to TRBJ1-5; D is uncertain. The germline CDR1 and CDR2 sequences are MNHNS and SASEGT. The germline V and J ends were trimmed by 3 bases and 0 bases, with 3 bases remaining between them. CDR3 length: 13 residues. The CDR3 region is CASSEGSNQPQHF. In nucleotides, the CDR3 is TGTGCCAGCAGTGAGGGTAGCAATCAGCCCCAGCATTTT.

The V and J genes are TRBV19 and TRBJ2-1; 9 positions match TRBD1. Germline V gene lookup returns CDR1 LNHDA and CDR2 SQIVND (reference sequence). V dropped 6 bases and J dropped 9; count of bases not matched to a gene: 15. The CDR3 runs 16 residues. CDR3 in DNA: TGTGCCAGTAGAGGGAGCAGGACAGGGGCGCCGGGTGAGCAGTTCTTC. Translated, it gives CASRGSRTGAPGEQFF.

The J gene is TRBJ1-1, the V gene TRBV18; TRBD1 is a possible D gene (6 bases). The germline gives CDR1 KGHSH, CDR2 LQKENI. The CDR3 has 14 amino acids. V gave up 4 bases and J gave up 4 bases, with 13 bases separating them. The DNA for the CDR3 is TGTGCCAGCTCACTCCGGCAAGGGGGCACTGAAGCTTTCTTT. Protein sequence: CASSLRQGGTEAFF.